These 8 T cell receptor beta chains were all obtained from the same sample, sequenced in a study of T cell responses to AZD1222 COVID-19 vaccine (TCRdb year 2021). Per the publication, the time point label means: baseline before first vaccination. The protocol used for the library was the immunoSEQ multiplex PCR assay. The source is immuneACCESS, and TCRdb retained only in-frame sequences with V and J called. Part of the clones is not carried over; for the studies checked, unresolved V genes explain less than half of this, and the remainder is unexplained. This sample comprises 110,000 to 150,000 clones, about 86% of them detected only once. The ten largest clones capture around 3.3% of the sample. Sample: peripheral blood, taken on day 0 of AZD1222 vaccination. The receptors here all came from an adult in good health.

This chain connects TRBV3-1 (or the pseudogene TRBV3-2) to TRBJ1-2, with D unresolved. V dropped 4 bases and J dropped 8 bases, with 17 bases sitting between them. This CDR3 is built from 14 residues. The V gene's germline CDR1 is LGHDT and CDR2 YNNKEL (reference sequence). CDR3 nucleotides: TGTGCCAGCAGCCCACACGACCGCCGGAAGGGCTACACCTTC. This codes for CASSPHDRRKGYTF.

This chain connects TRBV7-2 to TRBJ2-2, with D perhaps TRBD2 (5 bases). V was cut by 5 bases and J by 9 bases, with 10 bases left in between. This CDR3 spans 12 amino acids. CDR1 SGHTA and CDR2 FQGNSA come from the germline V gene. CDR3 DNA: TGTGCCAGCAGCCCAGCGGCCAGGGAGCTGTTTTTT. Residues: CASSPAARELFF.

The chain uses TRBV28 and TRBJ2-3, with TRBD2 identical over 8 bases. CDR1 and CDR2 from the germline V gene are MDHEN and SYDVKM. The J segment lost 2 bases and the V segment lost 5 bases, leaving 6 bases of the junction unmatched. CDR3 length equals 15 residues. The CDR3 sequence: CASSQIAGNTDTQYF. The CDR3 nucleotides read TGTGCCAGCAGTCAAATAGCGGGAAACACAGATACGCAGTATTTT.

The V and J genes are TRBV15 and TRBJ2-2; no definite D call. From germline, CDR1 is LNHNV and CDR2 YYDKDF (reference sequence). CDR3 length: 15 amino acids. V was trimmed by 7 bases and J by 4 bases, leaving 16 bases between them. The CDR3, as DNA: TGTGCCACCAAGGGCAGCTCACGACCCACCGGGGAGCTGTTTTTT. Translated: CATKGSSRPTGELFF.

This clone was found once. The chain uses TRBV7-2 and TRBJ1-2; tentatively, D is TRBD1 (5 bases). CDR1 SGHTA and CDR2 FQGNSA come from the germline V gene. The V end was cut by 2 bases, the J end by 8 bases, with 18 bases between. The CDR3 contains 15 residues. CDR3 loop: CASSLSDSTSGGYTF. The CDR3 region has the DNA TGTGCCAGCAGCTTAAGCGACAGCACATCAGGAGGCTACACCTTC.

This clone was picked up one time. This chain joins TRBV27 and TRBJ2-1, with 14 bases identical to TRBD2. V was pared by 3 bases and J by 4 bases, with 5 bases of the junction left unmatched. The germline V gene has CDR1 MNHEY and CDR2 SMNVEV (reference sequence). The CDR3 extends over 17 amino acids. Here the CDR3 DNA reads TGTGCCAGCAGTTTGGGACTAGCGGGAGTAAGGTACAATGAGCAGTTCTTC. Translated, it gives CASSLGLAGVRYNEQFF.

The chain is built from TRBV28 and TRBJ2-7; the D gene could be TRBD1 or TRBD2 (5 bases each). Per the germline V gene, CDR1 is MDHEN and CDR2 is SYDVKM. V lost 8 bases, J lost 5 bases, and 25 bases lay in between. The CDR3 has 16 residues. In DNA form, the CDR3 reads TGTGCCAGCTGCCGCTGGGACGTTGGGGGTTTGAACGAGCAGTACTTC. Its protein product is CASCRWDVGGLNEQYF.

This chain links TRBV15 with TRBJ2-7; possibly TRBD2 for D (7 bases). V lost 5 bases and J lost 7, with 18 bases in between. The CDR3 spans 14 residues. Germline V gives CDR1 LNHNV, CDR2 YYDKDF (reference sequence). In DNA form, the CDR3 reads TGTGCCACCAGCGCCGACGGGGGGCGAGGTGAGCAGTACTTC. Its protein is CATSADGGRGEQYF.